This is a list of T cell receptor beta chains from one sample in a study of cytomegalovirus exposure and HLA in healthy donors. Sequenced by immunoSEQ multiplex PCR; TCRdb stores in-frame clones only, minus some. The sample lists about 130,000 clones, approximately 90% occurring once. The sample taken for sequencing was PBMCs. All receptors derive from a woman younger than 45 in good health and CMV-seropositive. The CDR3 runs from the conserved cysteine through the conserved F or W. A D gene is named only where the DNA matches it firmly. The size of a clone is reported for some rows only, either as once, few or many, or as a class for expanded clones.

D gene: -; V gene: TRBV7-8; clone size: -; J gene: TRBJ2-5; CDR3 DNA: TGTGCCAGCAGCCCCAGGGCTTCCGCCGAGACCCAGTACTTC; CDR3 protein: CASSPRASAETQYF
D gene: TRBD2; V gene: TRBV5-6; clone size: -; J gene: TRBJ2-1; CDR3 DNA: TGTGCCAGCAGCCCGGGACTAGCGGGAGCAAATGAGCAGTTCTTC; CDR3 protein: CASSPGLAGANEQFF
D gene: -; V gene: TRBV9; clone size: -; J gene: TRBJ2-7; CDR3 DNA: TGTGCCAGCAGCGTAGAGTCGCGGGACAGCTCCTACGAGCAGTACTTC; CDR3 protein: CASSVESRDSSYEQYF
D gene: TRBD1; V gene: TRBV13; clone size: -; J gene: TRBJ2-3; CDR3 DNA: TGTGCCAGCAGGGACGGGACAGGGAACACAGATACGCAGTATTTT; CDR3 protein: CASRDGTGNTDTQYF
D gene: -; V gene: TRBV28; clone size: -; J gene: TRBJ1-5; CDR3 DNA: TGTGCCAGCAGTGGTGGGGGGGATCAGCCCCAGCATTTT; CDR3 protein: CASSGGGDQPQHF
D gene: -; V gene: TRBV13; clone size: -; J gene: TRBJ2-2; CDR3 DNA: TGTGCCAGCGGTAGCGTGAACACCGGGGAGCTGTTTTTT; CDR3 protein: CASGSVNTGELFF
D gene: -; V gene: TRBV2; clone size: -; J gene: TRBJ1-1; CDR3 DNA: TGTGCCAGCAATTTGGGAGGTGATGAAGCTTTCTTT; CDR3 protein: CASNLGGDEAFF
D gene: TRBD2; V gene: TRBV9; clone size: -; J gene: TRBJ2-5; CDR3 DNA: TGTGCCAGCAGCGAACTAGCGGGGGCCGCGGAAGAGACCCAGTACTTC; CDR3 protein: CASSELAGAAEETQYF
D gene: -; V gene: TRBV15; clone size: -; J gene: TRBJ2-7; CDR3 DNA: TGTGCCACCAGCAGAGATCTGTCTAAATCCTACGAGCAGTACTTC; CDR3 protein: CATSRDLSKSYEQYF
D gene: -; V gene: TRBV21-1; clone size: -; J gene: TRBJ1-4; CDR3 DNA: TGTGCCAGCAGCAAAAAAGGCCCAGACACAGTTTGTAATGAAAAACTGTTTTTT; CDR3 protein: CASSKKGPDTVCNEKLFF
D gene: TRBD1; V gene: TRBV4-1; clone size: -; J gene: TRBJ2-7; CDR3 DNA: TGCGCCAGCAGCCAAGCGGACAGGGAATACGAGCAGTACTTC; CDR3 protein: CASSQADREYEQYF
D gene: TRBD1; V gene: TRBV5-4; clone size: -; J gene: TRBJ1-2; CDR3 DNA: TGTGCCAGCAGCCACCGGACAGGCCCTACTCGGGGCTACACCTTC; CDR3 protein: CASSHRTGPTRGYTF
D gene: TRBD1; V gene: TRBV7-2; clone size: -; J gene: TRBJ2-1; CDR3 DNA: TGTGCCAGCAGCCAGGGGGACAGGGGTTTTAGTGAGCAGTTCTTC; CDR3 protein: CASSQGDRGFSEQFF
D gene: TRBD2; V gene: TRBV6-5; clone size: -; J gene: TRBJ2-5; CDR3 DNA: TGTGCCAGCAGTTCGGCTAGCGGGATACAGACCCAGTACTTC; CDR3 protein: CASSSASGIQTQYF
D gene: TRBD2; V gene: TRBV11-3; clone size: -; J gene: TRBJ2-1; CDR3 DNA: TGTGCCAGCAGCCGGGAGGCTAACTACAATGAGCAGTTCTTC; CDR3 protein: CASSREANYNEQFF
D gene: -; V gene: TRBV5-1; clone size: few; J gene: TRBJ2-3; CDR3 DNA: TGCGCCAGCAGCTTGGTTACGGGTGATACGCAGTATTTT; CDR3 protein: CASSLVTGDTQYF
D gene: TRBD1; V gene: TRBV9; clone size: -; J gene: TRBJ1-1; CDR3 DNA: TGTGCCAGCAGCAATCAGGGGGTTGAAGCTTTCTTT; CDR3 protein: CASSNQGVEAFF
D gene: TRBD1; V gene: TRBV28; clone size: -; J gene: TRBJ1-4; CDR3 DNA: TGTGCCAGCAGCACCACCCGGGACAGGGCTAACCGTGGAAAACTGTTTTTT; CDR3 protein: CASSTTRDRANRGKLFF
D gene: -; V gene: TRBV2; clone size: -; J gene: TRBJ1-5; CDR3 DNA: TGTGCCAGCAGTGAAAGACAGTATAATCAGCCCCAGCATTTT; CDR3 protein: CASSERQYNQPQHF
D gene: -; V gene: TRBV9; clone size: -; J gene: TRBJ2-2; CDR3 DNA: TGTGCCAGCAGCGTAGCCTACTCGGGGGAGCTGTTTTTT; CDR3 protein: CASSVAYSGELFF
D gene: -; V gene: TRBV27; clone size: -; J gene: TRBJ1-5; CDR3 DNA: TGTGCCAGCAGGGGGGGGGCGCTGGGCAATCAGCCCCAGCATTTT; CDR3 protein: CASRGGALGNQPQHF
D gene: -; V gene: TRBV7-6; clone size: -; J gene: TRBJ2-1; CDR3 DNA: TGTGCCAGCAGCCTGGGACTCAGCTCCTACAATGAGCAGTTCTTC; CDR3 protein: CASSLGLSSYNEQFF
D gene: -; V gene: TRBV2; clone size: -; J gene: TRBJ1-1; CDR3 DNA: TGTGCCAGCAGTTCCACCACGGGCACTGAAGCTTTCTTT; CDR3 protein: CASSSTTGTEAFF
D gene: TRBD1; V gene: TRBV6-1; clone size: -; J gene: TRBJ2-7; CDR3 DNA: TGTGCCAGCAGTGGGCCGGGGGACAGGCGGTCCTACGAGCAGTACTTC; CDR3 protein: CASSGPGDRRSYEQYF
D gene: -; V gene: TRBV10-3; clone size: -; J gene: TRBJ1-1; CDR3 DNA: TGTGCCATCTCTCGGTTCAACACTGAAGCTTTCTTT; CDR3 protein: CAISRFNTEAFF
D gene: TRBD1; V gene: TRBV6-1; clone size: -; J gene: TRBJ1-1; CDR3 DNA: TGTGCCAGCAGTGTTGACAGGGTGAACACTGAAGCTTTCTTT; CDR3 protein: CASSVDRVNTEAFF
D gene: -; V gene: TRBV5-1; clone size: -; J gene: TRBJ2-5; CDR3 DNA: TGCGCCAGCAGCCGCTCACCACCCGGGAAGGAGACCCAGTACTTC; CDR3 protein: CASSRSPPGKETQYF
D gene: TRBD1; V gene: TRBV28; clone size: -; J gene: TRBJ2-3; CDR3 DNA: TGTGCCAGCAGTGGGGGACAGGGCCTCGCAGATACGCAGTATTTT; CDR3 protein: CASSGGQGLADTQYF
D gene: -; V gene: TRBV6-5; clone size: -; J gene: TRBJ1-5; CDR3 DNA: TGTGCCAGCAGTCCGCGACTTTGGGATCAGCCCCAGCATTTT; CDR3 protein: CASSPRLWDQPQHF
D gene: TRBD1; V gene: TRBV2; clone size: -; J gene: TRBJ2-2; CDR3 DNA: TGTGCCAGCACCAGACAGGGGATCGGGGAGCTGTTTTTT; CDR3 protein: CASTRQGIGELFF
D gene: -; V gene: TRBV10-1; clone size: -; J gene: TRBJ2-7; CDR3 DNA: TGCGCCAGCAGAGGGAGAGCCGTCAGGAACGAGCAGTACTTC; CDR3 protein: CASRGRAVRNEQYF
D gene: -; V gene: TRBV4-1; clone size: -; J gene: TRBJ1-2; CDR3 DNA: TGCGCCAGCAGCCCACGGAGTTGGGAGGGGACCGGCGTAAACTATGGCTACACCTTC; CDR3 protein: CASSPRSWEGTGVNYGYTF
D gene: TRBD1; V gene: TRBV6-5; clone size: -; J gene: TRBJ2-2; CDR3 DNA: TGTGCCAGCAGTCTTCAGGGGGCGAACACCGGGGAGCTGTTTTTT; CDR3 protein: CASSLQGANTGELFF
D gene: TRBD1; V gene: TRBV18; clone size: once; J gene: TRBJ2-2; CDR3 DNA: TGTGCCAGCTCACCACAGGGACAGCCCACCGGGGAGCTGTTTTTT; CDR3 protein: CASSPQGQPTGELFF
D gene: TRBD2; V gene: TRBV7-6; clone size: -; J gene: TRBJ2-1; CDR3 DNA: TGTGCCAGCAGCTTTCGCGGGGGGTCGGTTTACAATGAGCAGTTCTTC; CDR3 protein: CASSFRGGSVYNEQFF
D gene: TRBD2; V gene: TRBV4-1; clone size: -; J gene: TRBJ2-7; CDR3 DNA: TGCGCCAGCAGCCAAGCGACCGGGCTAGCGGGAGACTACGAGCAGTACTTC; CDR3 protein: CASSQATGLAGDYEQYF
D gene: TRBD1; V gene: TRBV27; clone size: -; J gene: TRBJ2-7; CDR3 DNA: TGTGCCAGCAGTTTAAGGTCGCAGGGGGCGGTGGACGAGCAGTACTTC; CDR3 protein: CASSLRSQGAVDEQYF
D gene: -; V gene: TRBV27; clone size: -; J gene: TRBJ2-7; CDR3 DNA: TGTGCCAGCAGTCACGGGAGCTCCTACGAGCAGTACTTC; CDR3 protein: CASSHGSSYEQYF
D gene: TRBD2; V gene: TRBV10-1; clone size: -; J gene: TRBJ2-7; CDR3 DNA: TGCGCCAGCCCCCCTAGCGGGAGGGCCCACGAGCAGTACTTC; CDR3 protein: CASPPSGRAHEQYF
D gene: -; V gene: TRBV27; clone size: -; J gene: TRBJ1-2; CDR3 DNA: TGTGCCAGCAGTTTTGGGCAGGAGGCCATAGGCTACACCTTC; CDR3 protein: CASSFGQEAIGYTF
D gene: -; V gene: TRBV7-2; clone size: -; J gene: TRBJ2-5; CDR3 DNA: TGTGCCAGCAGCTATCGAGGGAGGCGTCGGGAGACCCAGTACTTC; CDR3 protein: CASSYRGRRRETQYF
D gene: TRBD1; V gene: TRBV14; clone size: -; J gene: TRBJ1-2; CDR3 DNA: TGTGCCAGCAAAGGGACAGGCCCAAACTATGGCTACACCTTC; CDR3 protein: CASKGTGPNYGYTF
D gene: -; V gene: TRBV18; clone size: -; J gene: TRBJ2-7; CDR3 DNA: TGTGCCAGCTCCGAGGCCCAGGGGGGCGAGCAGTACTTC; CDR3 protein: CASSEAQGGEQYF
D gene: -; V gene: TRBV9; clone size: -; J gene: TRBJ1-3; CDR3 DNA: TGTGCCAGCAGCGTAGGTGTATTCTCTGGAAACACCATATATTTT; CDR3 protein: CASSVGVFSGNTIYF
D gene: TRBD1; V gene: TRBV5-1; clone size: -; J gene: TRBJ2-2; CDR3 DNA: TGCGCCAGCAGACCGTCCGGGACAGGGGTCACCGGGGAGCTGTTTTTT; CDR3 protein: CASRPSGTGVTGELFF
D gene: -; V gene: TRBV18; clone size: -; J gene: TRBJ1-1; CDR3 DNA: TGTGCCAGCTCACCACGTTCAGGTAACACTGAAGCTTTCTTT; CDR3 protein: CASSPRSGNTEAFF
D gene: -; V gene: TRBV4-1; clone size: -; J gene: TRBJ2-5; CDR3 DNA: TGCGCCAGCAGCCATGCGCTTACAGAGACCCAGTACTTC; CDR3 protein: CASSHALTETQYF
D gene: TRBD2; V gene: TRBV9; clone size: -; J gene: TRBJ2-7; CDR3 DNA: TGTGCCAGCAGCGTAGGACTAGCGGGAGCCTCCTTTCAGTACGAGCAGTACTTC; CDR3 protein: CASSVGLAGASFQYEQYF
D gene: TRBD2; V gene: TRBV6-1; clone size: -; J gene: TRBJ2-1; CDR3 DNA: TGTGCCAGCAGTGAAGGACTAGCGGGCTCTACTTACAATGAGCAGTTCTTC; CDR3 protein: CASSEGLAGSTYNEQFF
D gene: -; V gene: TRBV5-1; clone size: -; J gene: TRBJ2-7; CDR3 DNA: TGCGCCAGCAGCTTAGGGCCGGGAGCCTACGAGCAGTACTTC; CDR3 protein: CASSLGPGAYEQYF
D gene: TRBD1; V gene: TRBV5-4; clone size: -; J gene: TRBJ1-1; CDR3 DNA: TGTGCCAGCAGCTTGACGGCATGGTCAGGGGGGAACACTGAAGCTTTCTTT; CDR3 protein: CASSLTAWSGGNTEAFF
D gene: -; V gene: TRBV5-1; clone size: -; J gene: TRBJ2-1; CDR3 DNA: TGCGCCAGCAGCTTGGCGGCCGGACTTTCCGTCCATGAGCAGTTCTTC; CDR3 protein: CASSLAAGLSVHEQFF
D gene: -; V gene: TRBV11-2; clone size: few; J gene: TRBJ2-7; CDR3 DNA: TGTGCCAGCAGCTCCGAGGGACATCCCCCTTCCTACGAGCAGTACTTC; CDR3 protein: CASSSEGHPPSYEQYF